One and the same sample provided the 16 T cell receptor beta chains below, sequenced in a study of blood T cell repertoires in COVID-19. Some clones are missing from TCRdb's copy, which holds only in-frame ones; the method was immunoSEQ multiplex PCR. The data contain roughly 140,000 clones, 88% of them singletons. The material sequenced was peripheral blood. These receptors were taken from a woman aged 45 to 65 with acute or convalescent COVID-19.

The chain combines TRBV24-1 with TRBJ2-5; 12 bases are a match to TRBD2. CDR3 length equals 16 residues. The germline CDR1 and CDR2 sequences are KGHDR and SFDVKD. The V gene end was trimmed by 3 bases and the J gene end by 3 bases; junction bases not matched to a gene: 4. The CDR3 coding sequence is TGTGCCACCAGTGATCCTAGCGGGGGGGCCGAAGAGACCCAGTACTTC. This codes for CATSDPSGGAEETQYF.

As DNA, the CDR3 is TGTGCCAGCAGATACCAGGGGGTGCACTATGGCTACACCTTC. The encoded protein is CASRYQGVHYGYTF. The genes are TRBV6-5 and TRBJ1-2, with 7 bases identical to TRBD1. Germline values: CDR1 MNHEY, CDR2 SVGAGI. CDR3 length equals 14 residues. V lost 6 bases, J lost 3 bases, and 7 bases stayed unmatched.

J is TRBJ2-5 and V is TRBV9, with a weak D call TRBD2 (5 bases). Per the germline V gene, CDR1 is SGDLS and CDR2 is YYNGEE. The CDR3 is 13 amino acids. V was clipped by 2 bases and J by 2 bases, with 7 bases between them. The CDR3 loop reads CASSVGLQETQYF. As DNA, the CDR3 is TGTGCCAGCAGCGTCGGACTGCAAGAGACCCAGTACTTC.

This chain's CDR3 is CASSDTGSLGYGYTF. In DNA, the CDR3 is TGTGCCAGCAGCGATACAGGGAGTTTGGGCTATGGCTACACCTTC. The gene calls are TRBV9 and TRBJ1-2; weak D call: TRBD1 (6 bases). The length of the CDR3 is 15 residues. In germline, CDR1 is SGDLS, CDR2 YYNGEE. Trimming removed 3 bases from V and 4 bases from J, with 16 bases in between.

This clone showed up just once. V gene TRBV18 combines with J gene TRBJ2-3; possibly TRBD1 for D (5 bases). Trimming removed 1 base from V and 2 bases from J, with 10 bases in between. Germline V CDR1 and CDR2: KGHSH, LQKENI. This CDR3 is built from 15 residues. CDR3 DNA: TGTGCCAGCTCACCACAGGGGTTCCCCACAGATACGCAGTATTTT. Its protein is CASSPQGFPTDTQYF.

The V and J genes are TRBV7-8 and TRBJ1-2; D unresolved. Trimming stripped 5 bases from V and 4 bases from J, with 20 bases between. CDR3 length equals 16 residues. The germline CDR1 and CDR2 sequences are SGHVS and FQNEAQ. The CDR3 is CASSLAPGNSIYGYTF. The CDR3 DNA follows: TGTGCCAGCAGCCTCGCACCCGGGAATAGTATCTATGGCTACACCTTC. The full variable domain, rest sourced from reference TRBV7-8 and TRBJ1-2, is GAGVSQSPRYKVAKRGQDVALRCDPISGHVSLFWYQQALGQGPEFLTYFQNEAQLDKSGLPSDRFFAERPEGSVSTLKIQRTQQEDSAVYLCASSLAPGNSIYGYTFGSGTRLTVV.

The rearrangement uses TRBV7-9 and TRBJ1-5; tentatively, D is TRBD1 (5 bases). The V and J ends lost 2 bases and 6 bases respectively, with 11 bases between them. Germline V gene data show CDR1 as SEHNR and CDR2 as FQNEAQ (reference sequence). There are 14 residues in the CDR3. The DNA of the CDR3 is TGTGCCAGCAGCTTAACAGGAGTAGGTCAGCCCCAGCATTTT. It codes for CASSLTGVGQPQHF.

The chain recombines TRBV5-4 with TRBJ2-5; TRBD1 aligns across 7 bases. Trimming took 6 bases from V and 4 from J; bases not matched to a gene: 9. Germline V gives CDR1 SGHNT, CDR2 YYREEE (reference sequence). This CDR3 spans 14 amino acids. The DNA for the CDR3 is TGTGCCAGCACCGACAGGGTAAACGGAGAGACCCAGTACTTC. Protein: CASTDRVNGETQYF.

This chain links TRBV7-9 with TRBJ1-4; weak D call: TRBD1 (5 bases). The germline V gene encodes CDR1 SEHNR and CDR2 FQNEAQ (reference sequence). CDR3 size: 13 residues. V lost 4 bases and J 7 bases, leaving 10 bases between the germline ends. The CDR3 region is CASSSGRGEKLFF. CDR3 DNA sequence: TGTGCCAGCAGCTCAGGGCGGGGTGAAAAACTGTTTTTT. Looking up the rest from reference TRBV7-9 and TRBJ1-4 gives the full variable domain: DTGVSQNPRHKITKRGQNVTFRCDPISEHNRLYWYRQTLGQGPEFLTYFQNEAQLEKSRLLSDRFSAERPKGSFSTLEIQRTEQGDSAMYLCASSSGRGEKLFFGSGTQLSVL.

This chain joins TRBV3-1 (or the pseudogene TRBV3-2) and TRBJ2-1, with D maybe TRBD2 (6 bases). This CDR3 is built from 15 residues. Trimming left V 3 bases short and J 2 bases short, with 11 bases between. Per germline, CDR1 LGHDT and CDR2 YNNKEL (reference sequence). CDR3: CASSQEGFTYNEQFF. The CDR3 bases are TGTGCCAGCAGCCAGGAGGGGTTCACCTACAATGAGCAGTTCTTC.

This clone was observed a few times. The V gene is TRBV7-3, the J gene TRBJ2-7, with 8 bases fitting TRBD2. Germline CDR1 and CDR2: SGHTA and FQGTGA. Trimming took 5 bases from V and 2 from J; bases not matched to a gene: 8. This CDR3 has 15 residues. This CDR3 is CASSPWAGGAYEQYF. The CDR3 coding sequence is TGTGCCAGCAGCCCGTGGGCGGGAGGAGCCTACGAGCAGTACTTC.

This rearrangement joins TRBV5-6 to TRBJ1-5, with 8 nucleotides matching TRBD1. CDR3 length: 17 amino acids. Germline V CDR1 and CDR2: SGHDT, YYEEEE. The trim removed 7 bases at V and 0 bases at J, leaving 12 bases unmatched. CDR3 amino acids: CASLDRGSRFSNQPQHF. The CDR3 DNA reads TGTGCCAGCCTCGACAGGGGCTCTCGATTTAGCAATCAGCCCCAGCATTTT.

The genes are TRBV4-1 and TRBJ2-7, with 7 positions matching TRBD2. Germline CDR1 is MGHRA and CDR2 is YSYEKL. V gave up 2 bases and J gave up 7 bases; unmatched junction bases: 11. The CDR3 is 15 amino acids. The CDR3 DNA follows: TGCGCCAGCAGCCAACAACTAGCGTTGTCATTTGAGCAGTACTTC. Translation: CASSQQLALSFEQYF.

This CDR3 is CASSLAPRGYESGANVLTF. The CDR3 DNA follows: TGTGCCAGCAGCTTGGCCCCACGGGGTTATGAATCTGGGGCCAACGTCCTGACTTTC. The V gene is TRBV5-4, the J gene TRBJ2-6; perhaps TRBD2 as D (5 bases). From germline, CDR1 is SGHNT and CDR2 YYREEE (reference sequence). The CDR3 covers 19 residues. V lost 0 bases and J lost 1, with 17 bases in between. Complete variable domain (other parts from reference TRBV5-4 and TRBJ2-6): ETGVTQSPTHLIKTRGQQVTLRCSSQSGHNTVSWYQQALGQGPQFIFQYYREEENGRGNFPPRFSGLQFPNYSSELNVNALELDDSALYLCASSLAPRGYESGANVLTFGAGSRLTVL.

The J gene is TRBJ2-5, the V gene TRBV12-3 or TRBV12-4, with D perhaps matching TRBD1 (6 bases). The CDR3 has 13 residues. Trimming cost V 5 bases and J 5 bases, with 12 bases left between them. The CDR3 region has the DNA TGTGCCAGCAGTAACAGGGAAGGCGAGACCCAGTACTTC. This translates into CASSNREGETQYF.

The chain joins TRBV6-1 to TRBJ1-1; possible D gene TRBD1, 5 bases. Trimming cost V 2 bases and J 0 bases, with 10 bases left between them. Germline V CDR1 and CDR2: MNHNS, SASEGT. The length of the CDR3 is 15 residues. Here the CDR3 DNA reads TGTGCCAGCAGTGAAAGTGAGGACATGAACACTGAAGCTTTCTTT. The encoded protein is CASSESEDMNTEAFF.